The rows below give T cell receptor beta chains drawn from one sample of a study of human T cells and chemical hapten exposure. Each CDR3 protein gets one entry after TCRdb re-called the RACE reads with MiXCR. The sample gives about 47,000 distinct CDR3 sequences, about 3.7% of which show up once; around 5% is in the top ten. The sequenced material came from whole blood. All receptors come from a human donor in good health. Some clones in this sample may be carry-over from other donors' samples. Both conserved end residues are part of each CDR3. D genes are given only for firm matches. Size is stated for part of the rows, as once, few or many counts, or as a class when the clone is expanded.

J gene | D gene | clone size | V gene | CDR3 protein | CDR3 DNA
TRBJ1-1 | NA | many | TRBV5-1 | CASSLESDRAEAFF | TGCGCCAGCAGCTTGGAATCCGACCGGGCTGAAGCTTTCTTT
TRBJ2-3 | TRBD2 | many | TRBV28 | CASRTSGTSTDTQYF | TGTGCCAGCAGAACTAGCGGGACTAGCACAGATACGCAGTATTTT
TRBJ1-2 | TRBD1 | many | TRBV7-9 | CASTRTGAFYGYTF | TGTGCCAGCACCCGGACAGGGGCGTTCTATGGCTACACCTTC
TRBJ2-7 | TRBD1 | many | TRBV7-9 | CASSHGQGQYF | TGTGCCAGCAGCCACGGACAGGGCCAGTACTTC
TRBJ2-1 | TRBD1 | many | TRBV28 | CASSPRGHPYNEQFF | TGTGCCAGCAGTCCCAGGGGGCACCCCTACAATGAGCAGTTCTTC
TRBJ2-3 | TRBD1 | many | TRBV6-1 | CASSSGTGPTDTQYF | TGTGCCAGCAGTTCCGGGACAGGGCCAACAGATACGCAGTATTTT
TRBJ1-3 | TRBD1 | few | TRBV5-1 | CASSLGEGASGNTIYF | TGCGCCAGCAGCTTGGGAGAGGGGGCCTCTGGAAACACCATATATTTT
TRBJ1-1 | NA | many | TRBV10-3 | CAISDLNTEAFF | TGTGCCATCAGTGACCTTAACACTGAAGCTTTCTTT
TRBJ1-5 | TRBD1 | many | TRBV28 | CASSTSDRAYQPQHF | TGTGCCAGCAGTACCTCCGACAGGGCGTATCAGCCCCAGCATTTT
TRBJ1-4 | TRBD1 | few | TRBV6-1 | CASTADRKNEKLFF | TGTGCCAGCACGGCGGACAGGAAAAATGAAAAACTGTTTTTT
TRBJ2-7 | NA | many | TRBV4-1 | CASSPHKGQPAEQYF | TGCGCCAGCAGCCCCCACAAGGGCCAACCCGCGGAGCAGTACTTC
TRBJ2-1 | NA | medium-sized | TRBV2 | CASTGGGRNYNEQFF | TGTGCCAGCACGGGGGGCGGAAGAAACTACAATGAGCAGTTCTTC
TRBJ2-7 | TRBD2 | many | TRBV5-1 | CASSLEASGYYEQYF | TGCGCCAGCAGCCTGGAGGCTAGCGGCTACTACGAGCAGTACTTC
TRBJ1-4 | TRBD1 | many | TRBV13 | CASSSDRGSGNEKLFF | TGTGCCAGCAGCTCCGACAGGGGGTCCGGTAATGAAAAACTGTTTTTT
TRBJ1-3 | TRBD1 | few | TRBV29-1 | CSGGDRRSGNTIYF | TGCAGCGGGGGGGACAGGCGGTCTGGAAACACCATATATTTT
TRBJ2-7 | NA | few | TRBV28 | CASSPRDLAGYEQYF | TGTGCCAGCAGCCCCCGGGACCTAGCTGGCTACGAGCAGTACTTC
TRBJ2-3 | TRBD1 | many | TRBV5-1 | CASSFGTAADTQYF | TGCGCCAGCAGCTTTGGGACAGCAGCAGATACGCAGTATTTT
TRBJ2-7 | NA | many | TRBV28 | CASTKDGSYEQYF | TGTGCCAGCACTAAGGACGGCTCCTACGAGCAGTACTTC
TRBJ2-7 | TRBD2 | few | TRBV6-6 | CASTYRASGSDEQYF | TGTGCCAGCACATATCGGGCTAGCGGGAGTGACGAGCAGTACTTC
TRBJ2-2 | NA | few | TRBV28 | CASSFRAATSPRELFF | TGTGCCAGCAGTTTTCGTGCCGCGACTAGTCCCCGGGAGCTGTTTTTT
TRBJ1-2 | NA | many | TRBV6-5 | CASSSGPTYGYTF | TGTGCCAGCAGTTCCGGGCCTACCTATGGCTACACCTTC
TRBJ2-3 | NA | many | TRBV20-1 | CSARVAISSTDTQYF | TGCAGTGCTAGAGTGGCGATTTCTAGCACAGATACGCAGTATTTT
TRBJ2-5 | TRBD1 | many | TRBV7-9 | CASSHRTTDRAQETQYF | TGTGCCAGCAGCCACCGGACCACCGACAGGGCTCAGGAGACCCAGTACTTC
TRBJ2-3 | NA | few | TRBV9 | CASSVGGSTRGDTQYF | TGTGCCAGCAGCGTAGGGGGATCCACGAGGGGGGATACGCAGTATTTT
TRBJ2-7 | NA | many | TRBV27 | CASGRSSYEQYF | TGTGCCAGCGGCCGGAGCTCCTACGAGCAGTACTTC
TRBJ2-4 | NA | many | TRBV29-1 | CSVVQGTVVKNIQYF | TGCAGCGTTGTACAGGGAACGGTGGTCAAAAACATTCAGTACTTC
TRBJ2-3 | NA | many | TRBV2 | CASTQEAEGQYF | TGTGCCAGCACCCAAGAGGCGGAGGGGCAGTATTTT
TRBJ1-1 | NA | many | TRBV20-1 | CSAVYRAGTEAFF | TGCAGTGCTGTTTACCGGGCTGGCACTGAAGCTTTCTTT
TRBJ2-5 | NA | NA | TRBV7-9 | CASSTSPTGYQETQYF | TGTGCCAGCAGCACTAGTCCGACGGGGTACCAAGAGACCCAGTACTTC
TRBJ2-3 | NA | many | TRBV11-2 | CASSLAAGLTDTQYF | TGTGCCAGCAGCTTAGCGGCGGGACTCACAGATACGCAGTATTTT
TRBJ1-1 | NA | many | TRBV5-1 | CASSLDSTMNTEAFF | TGCGCCAGCAGCTTGGACAGCACAATGAACACTGAAGCTTTCTTT
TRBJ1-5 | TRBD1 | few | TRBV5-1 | CASSLDRGGQPQHF | TGCGCCAGCAGCTTGGACAGGGGGGGTCAGCCCCAGCATTTT
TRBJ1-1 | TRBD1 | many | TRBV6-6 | CASTPDRGLPEAFF | TGTGCCAGCACCCCAGACAGGGGGTTGCCTGAAGCTTTCTTT
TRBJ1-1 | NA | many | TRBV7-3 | CASSLNPGVGNTEAFF | TGTGCCAGCAGCTTAAATCCGGGCGTGGGAAACACTGAAGCTTTCTTT
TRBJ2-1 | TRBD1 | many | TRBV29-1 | CSVEEHRGAHNEQFF | TGCAGCGTTGAAGAACACAGGGGCGCCCACAATGAGCAGTTCTTC
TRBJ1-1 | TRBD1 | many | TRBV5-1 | CASSSEGARTEAFF | TGCGCCAGCAGCTCGGAGGGGGCCCGAACTGAAGCTTTCTTT
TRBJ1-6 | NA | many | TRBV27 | CASRPPGQPHSPLHF | TGTGCCAGCAGACCCCCCGGGCAGCCGCATTCACCCCTCCACTTT
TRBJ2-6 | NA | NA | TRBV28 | CASTPMGVLSGANVLTF | TGTGCCAGCACCCCCATGGGGGTCCTCTCTGGGGCCAACGTCCTGACTTTC
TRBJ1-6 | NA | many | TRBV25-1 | CASSDLGTAYNSPLHF | TGTGCCAGCAGTGATCTTGGGACTGCCTATAATTCACCCCTCCACTTT
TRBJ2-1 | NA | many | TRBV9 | CASSGLAYEQFF | TGTGCCAGCAGCGGATTAGCGTATGAGCAGTTCTTC
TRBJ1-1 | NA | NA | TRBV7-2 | CASSYWGTEAFF | TGTGCCAGCAGCTATTGGGGAACTGAAGCTTTCTTT
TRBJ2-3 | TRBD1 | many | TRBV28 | CASIGQGASTDTQYF | TGTGCCAGCATCGGGCAGGGGGCCTCAACAGATACGCAGTATTTT
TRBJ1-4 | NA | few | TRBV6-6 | CASSDPARLFF | TGTGCCAGCAGTGACCCTGCAAGACTGTTTTTT
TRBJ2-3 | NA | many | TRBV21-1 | CASSKAGGSTDTQYF | TGTGCCAGCAGCAAAGCTGGCGGGAGCACAGATACGCAGTATTTT
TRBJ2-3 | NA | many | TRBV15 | CATRVSLRSTDTQYF | TGTGCCACCAGAGTAAGTCTGCGGAGCACAGATACGCAGTATTTT
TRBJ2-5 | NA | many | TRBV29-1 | CSVGVQGETQYF | TGCAGCGTGGGGGTCCAGGGAGAGACCCAGTACTTC
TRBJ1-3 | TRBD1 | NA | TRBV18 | CASSPLDRGPGNTIYF | TGTGCCAGCTCACCTCTTGACAGGGGACCTGGAAACACCATATATTTT
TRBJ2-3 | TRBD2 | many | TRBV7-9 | CASSLGASGARTDTQYF | TGTGCCAGCAGCTTAGGGGCTAGCGGGGCCCGCACAGATACGCAGTATTTT
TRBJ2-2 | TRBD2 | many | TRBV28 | CATQSLAGDDTGELFF | TGTGCCACCCAATCTCTAGCGGGAGATGACACCGGGGAGCTGTTTTTT
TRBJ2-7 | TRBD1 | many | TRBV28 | CASSFTGGPEYF | TGTGCCAGCAGTTTTACAGGGGGCCCTGAGTACTTC
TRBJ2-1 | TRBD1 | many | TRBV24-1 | CATSDFYQGAGSDEQFF | TGTGCCACCAGTGATTTTTACCAGGGGGCCGGTTCGGATGAGCAGTTCTTC
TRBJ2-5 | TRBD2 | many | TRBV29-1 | CSVHARLAVHQETQYF | TGCAGCGTACACGCCCGACTAGCGGTCCACCAAGAGACCCAGTACTTC